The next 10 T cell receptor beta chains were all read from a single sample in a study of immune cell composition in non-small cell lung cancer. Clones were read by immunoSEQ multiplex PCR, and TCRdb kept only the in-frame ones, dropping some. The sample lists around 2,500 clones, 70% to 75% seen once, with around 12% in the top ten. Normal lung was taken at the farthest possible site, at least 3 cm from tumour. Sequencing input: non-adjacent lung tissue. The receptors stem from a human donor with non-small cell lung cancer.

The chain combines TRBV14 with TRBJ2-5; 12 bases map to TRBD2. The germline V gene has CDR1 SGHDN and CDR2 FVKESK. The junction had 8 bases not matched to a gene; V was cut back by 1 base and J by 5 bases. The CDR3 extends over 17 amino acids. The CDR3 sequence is CASSQGPSGRARETQYF. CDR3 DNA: TGTGCCAGCAGCCAAGGTCCTAGCGGGAGGGCCCGGGAGACCCAGTACTTC.

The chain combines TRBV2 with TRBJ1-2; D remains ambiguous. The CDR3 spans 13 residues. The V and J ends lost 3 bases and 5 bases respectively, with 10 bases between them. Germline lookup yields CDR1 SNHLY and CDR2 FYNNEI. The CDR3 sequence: CASSDLGVYGYTF. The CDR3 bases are TGTGCCAGCAGTGATCTCGGAGTGTATGGCTACACCTTC.

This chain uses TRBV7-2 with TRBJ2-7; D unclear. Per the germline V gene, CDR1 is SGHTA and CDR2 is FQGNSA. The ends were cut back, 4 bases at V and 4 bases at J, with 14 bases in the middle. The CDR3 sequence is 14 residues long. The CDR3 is CASSSDTLNYEQYF. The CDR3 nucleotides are TGTGCCAGCAGCTCCGACACTCTCAATTACGAGCAGTACTTC. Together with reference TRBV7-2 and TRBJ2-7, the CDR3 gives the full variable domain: GAGVSQSPSNKVTEKGKDVELRCDPISGHTALYWYRQSLGQGLEFLIYFQGNSAPDKSGLPSDRFSAERTGGSVSTLTIQRTQQEDSAVYLCASSSDTLNYEQYFGPGTRLTVT.

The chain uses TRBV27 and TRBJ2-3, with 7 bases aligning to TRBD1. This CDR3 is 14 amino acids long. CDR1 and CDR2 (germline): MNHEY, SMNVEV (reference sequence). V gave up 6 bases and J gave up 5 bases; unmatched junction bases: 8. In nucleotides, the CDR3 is TGTGCCAGCAGCCTACAGGGGTATGGAGATACGCAGTATTTT. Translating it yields CASSLQGYGDTQYF.

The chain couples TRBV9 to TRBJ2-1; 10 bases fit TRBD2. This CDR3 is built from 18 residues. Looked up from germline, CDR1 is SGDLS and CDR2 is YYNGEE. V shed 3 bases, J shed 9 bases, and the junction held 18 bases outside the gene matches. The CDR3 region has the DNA TGTGCCAGCAGCGCGCTCTTCGGAGCGGGAGGGTCCGTCGGTGAGCAGTTCTTC. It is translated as CASSALFGAGGSVGEQFF.

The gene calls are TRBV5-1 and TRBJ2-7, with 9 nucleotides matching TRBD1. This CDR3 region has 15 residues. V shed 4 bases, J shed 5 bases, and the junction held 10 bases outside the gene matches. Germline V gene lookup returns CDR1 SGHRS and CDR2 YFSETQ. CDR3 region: CASSLVGTGTDEQYF. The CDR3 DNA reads TGCGCCAGCAGCCTGGTCGGGACAGGGACCGACGAGCAGTACTTC.

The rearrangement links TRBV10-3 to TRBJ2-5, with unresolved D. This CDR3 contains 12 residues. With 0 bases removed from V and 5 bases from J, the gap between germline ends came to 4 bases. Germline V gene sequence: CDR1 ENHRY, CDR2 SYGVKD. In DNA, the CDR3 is TGTGCCATCAGTGAGTCTTCGGAGACCCAGTACTTC. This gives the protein CAISESSETQYF.

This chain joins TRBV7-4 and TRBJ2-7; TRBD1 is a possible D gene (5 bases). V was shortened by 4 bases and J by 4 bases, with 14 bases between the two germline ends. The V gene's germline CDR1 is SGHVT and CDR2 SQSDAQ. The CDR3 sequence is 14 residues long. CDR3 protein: CASSSSRDRYEQYF. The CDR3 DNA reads TGTGCCAGCAGCTCCTCTCGTGACAGATACGAGCAGTACTTC.

CDR3 sequence: CASSLSGAPYYEQYF. Here the CDR3 DNA reads TGTGCCAGCAGCTTGAGTGGGGCCCCGTACTACGAGCAGTACTTC. The chain joins TRBV5-5 to TRBJ2-7; tentatively, D is TRBD1 (5 bases). This CDR3 comprises 15 residues. CDR1 and CDR2 from the germline V gene are SGHKS and YYEKEE (reference sequence). V dropped 1 base and J dropped 3 bases, with 14 bases sitting between them.

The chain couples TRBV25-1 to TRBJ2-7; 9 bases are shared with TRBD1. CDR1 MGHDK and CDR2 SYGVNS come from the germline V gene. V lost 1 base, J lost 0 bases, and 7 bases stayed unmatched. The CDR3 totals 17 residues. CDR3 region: CASSEWDRARSSYEQYF. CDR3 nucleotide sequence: TGTGCCAGCAGTGAATGGGACAGGGCGAGGAGCTCCTACGAGCAGTACTTC.